The T cell receptor (beta chain) described here comes from a study of T cell repertoires in cytomegalovirus infection. Overall study: Public TCR beta signatures were indicative of both CMV infection and a matching HLA type.

Remarks on this clonotype: Antigen specificity is unknown.

In TCRdb, the reads were re-called with MiXCR into one record per CDR3 protein. The table lists 80,000 to 90,000 distinct CDR3 sequences, around 49% of them singletons. The sample here was CD8+ T cells from cultured PBMCs, taken from culture after CMV antigen stimulation. This clonotype was obtained from a human donor in good health (CMV status not recorded). Some clones in this sample may be carry-over from other donors' samples.

The CDR3 sequence is CASGSPGEDGYTF. CDR3 nucleotide sequence: TGTGCTAGTGGGTCCCCCGGGGAGGATGGCTACACCTTC. This sequence joins TRBV12-5 and TRBJ1-2, with D unresolved. V lost 6 bases, J lost 6 bases, and 14 bases lay in between. Looked up from germline, CDR1 is LGHNT and CDR2 is FRNRAP. The CDR3 consists of 13 residues.